This T cell receptor beta chain was documented in a study of cytomegalovirus exposure and HLA in healthy donors (dated by TCRdb to about 2017). Concerning the study at large: According to an earlier analysis of a few hundred of the donors, about 180 million T cells yielded 117 million unique TCR beta sequences and 276 Gb of sequence data. High-throughput TCR immunosequencing, statistical association of individual TCRs with disease status, and machine learning were combined to predict cytomegalovirus infection status. In a later analysis, previously published TCR beta repertoires from 500 to 750 donors were re-analyzed and high-resolution HLA genotyping was added so that TCR occurrence patterns could be studied. The study aimed to test whether signatures of past pathogen exposure could be identified by cataloging public T cell receptors. In an earlier analysis of 500 to 650 of the donors, high-throughput TCR beta sequencing was used to judge whether each TCR beta V gene segment behaved as functional or pseudogenic. A separate validation cohort of about 110 different subjects was used in addition to the 666-subject first cohort. HLA typing covered class I and class II loci at four-digit resolution. The study used immunosequencing to profile the T cell repertoires of more than 650 subjects and linked those repertoires to cytomegalovirus serostatus. An early release covering 550 to 700 HLA-typed donors comprised roughly 300 gigabases of sequencing data and approximately 80 million unique TCR sequences. Alongside the repertoire data, information on donor age, sex, ethnicity and CMV serostatus was compiled. Because of strong linkage in the cohort, roughly five DR-DQ haplotypes were treated as single units for association and clustering. In a later genetic analysis, genome-wide SNP genotypes for about 65% of the roughly 700 donors were used, and that subset was treated as a discovery cohort. Typing coverage differed by locus: A, B, C, DRB1 and DQB1 were typed in about 629-640 donors, DQA1 in 522, DPA1 in over 600, and DPB1 in just under 490. The genetic ancestry cluster associated with self-reported Caucasian donors included 70% to 85% of the roughly 390 genotyped donors. Every repertoire in the discovery cohort had been generated on one and the same sequencing platform. Across 398 genotyped donors of the cohort, an average of roughly 200,000 unique TCR beta nucleotide sequences per donor were sequenced, and approximately 17% of those sequences were non-productive. In the later analysis, no new phenotypic data were used to find candidate immune exposures; instead, reliance was placed on TCR beta sequences and their occurrence across donors.

The library was built by means of the immunoSEQ multiplex PCR assay. For the multiplex PCR, a mixture combining 60 forward primers for TCR Vbeta segments and 13 reverse primers for TCR Jbeta segments was used. Amplification of the CDR3 region of rearranged TCR beta genes was performed with a multiplex PCR assay on genomic DNA. Amplified TCR beta libraries were sequenced as 87-base-pair reads on the Illumina HiSeq System. The original methods were these. A later analysis counted about 80 million unique TCR beta chains across the 666 repertoires, and roughly 11 million of these chains were shared by at least two donors. To remove PCR and sequencing errors, raw reads were error-corrected and collapsed into unique sequences using a nearest-neighbor algorithm that merged closely related sequences. To assign V, D and J gene segments, CDR3 sequences were aligned to IMGT reference sequences. Each retained sequence needed at least a six-nucleotide match to both a V gene segment and a J gene segment. Rearrangements were called productive when the CDR3 lacked stop codons and stayed in frame with V and J; all others were non-productive. CDR3 was defined by IMGT convention, running from the second conserved V-encoded cysteine to the conserved J-encoded phenylalanine. The earlier analysis of some 580 of the donors excluded any sequence lacking an unambiguous match to a single V gene segment. An earlier analysis of 587 of the donors called V segments functional above 56.7% productive rearrangements and segregating when the between-donor standard deviation exceeded 5%. A statistical classification framework was built for diagnosing cytomegalovirus status from the catalog of TCR beta chain sequences. In a later analysis, V and J genes were assigned by comparing TCR nucleotide sequences against IMGT/GENE-DB human TR gene sequences. The TCRdist pipeline was used in a later analysis to assign CDR3 sequences and most-parsimonious VDJ recombination scenarios. A later analysis defined each TCR beta chain by its CDR3 amino acid sequence plus V-gene family, and excluded reads lacking a unique V-gene family. A later analysis removed 592 highly shared, low-generation-probability nucleotide sequences to deal with suspected cross-contamination and a sequencing artifact. For each public chain, a later analysis derived a clonal expansion index from normalized ranks of inferred template counts within each repertoire. A later analysis computed generation probabilities with a VDJ recombination model fitted to out-of-frame rearrangements, and checked the results against IGoR. In a later analysis, TCR-TCR, TCR-HLA and TCR-CMV co-occurrence was scored with hypergeometric tests, and a repertoire-size bias correction was applied to TCR pairs. To estimate false discovery rates, a later analysis permuted the HLA or CMV assignments 20 times. In a later analysis, co-occurring TCRs were grouped using DBSCAN, with TCRdist sequence similarity added in when clustering inside HLA-allele-positive subsets. Co-occurrence clustering excluded repertoires with fewer than 30,000 or more than 120,000 public chains, plus five with anomalous nucleotide sharing. This immuneACCESS table, as held by TCRdb, lists in-frame sequences with V and J called but not all clones. Of the missing ones, under half trace to an unresolved V gene in checked studies; the others have no known cause. V and J calls and clone size follow that table, whereas D and trimming were derived from the DNA. Present in this sample are under 200,000 clones, about 80% of which were seen just once. The ten largest clones add up to about 14% of the sample.

The cohort consisted of some 730 healthy bone marrow donors. All cohort members were sampled while nominally healthy, although unrecorded immune exposures were likely present. The donor tested CMV seropositive and was one of the 289 seropositive cohort members. A peripheral blood sample was collected from each donor, and TCR beta sequencing was performed on peripheral blood mononuclear cells. Genomic DNA extraction from the blood cell samples was performed with the Qiagen DNeasy Blood Extraction Kit. The V and J ends are trimmed by 3 bases and 8 bases, leaving 7 bases between them. The CDR3 sequence holds 12 residues, the cysteine and phenylalanine included. Only the CDR3 region is kept as DNA, spanning 36 bases read in frame from base 1. The germline V gene encodes CDR1 KGHSH and CDR2 LQKENI. In regard to this clone: Its specific antigen is unknown. No clone much larger than this one lies a single base away; base qualities are absent.

Broad study findings and their caveats: A cluster of highly shared sequence variants was judged likely to be a technical artifact of the sequencing pipeline. According to a later genetic analysis, donors in an Asian-associated ancestry cluster had fewer N-insertions in productive TCRs than the approximately 670-donor mean. Some IMGT-functional V segments, including TRBV6-2 and TRBV6-3, could not be distinguished by the 87-base-pair reads and were therefore excluded. Presence/absence analyses assumed roughly uniform sequencing depth across donors, an assumption that may not hold. The earlier analysis of 587 of the donors excluded roughly 17 rarely observed V segments, including chromosome 9 orphons, because counts were too low. In a later analysis, HLA-associated TCR beta chains were found to be more clonally expanded and to have lower generation probabilities than equally common non-associated chains. In a later analysis, 16,951 TCR beta sequences were associated with specific HLA alleles at a false discovery rate of 0.05. CMV serostatus was the only immune exposure information available for the cohort. A further reported finding was that TCR beta sequences accurately predicted the HLA-A and HLA-B alleles for most subjects in the first cohort. Only TCR beta chains were sequenced in this cohort, and the absence of alpha or paired-chain data limited detectable features. Assigning TCR associations to individual alleles was difficult when HLA alleles, especially DR and DQ, strongly co-occurred. The authors suggested that the approach could potentially be extended to other disease states and immunological phenotypes. Most CMV-associated TCR beta chains appeared to be HLA-restricted in a later analysis, and the HLA associations seemed to be driven largely by CMV exposure. HLA typing was unavailable for some donors at each locus, so association tests used only the typed subset. According to a later analysis, parvovirus B19, influenza, CMV and Epstein-Barr virus appeared linked to several top co-occurrence clusters. The study gave a list of some 150 TCR beta chains associated with cytomegalovirus. In a later genetic analysis, a missense DCLRE1C variant was associated with V-gene and J-gene trimming of TCR beta chains, and the association was replicated in an independent cohort. Linkage disequilibrium might explain the correlated functional status among segregating V segments, but an unknown experimental factor could not be ruled out. In both the original and validation cohorts, the classifier was reported to diagnose cytomegalovirus status with high specificity and sensitivity. Most TCR sequences were observed very rarely across donors, whereas some public TCRs were present in many individuals. In an earlier analysis of around 600 of the donors, most TCR beta V segments were observed in productive rearrangements about 90% or about 30% of the time, broadly matching IMGT annotations. In vitro tests confirmed that a few of the cytomegalovirus-associated TCR beta chains recognize cytomegalovirus antigens. According to a later analysis, TCR association rates differed among HLA loci, with DRB1 alleles showing the most associated TCRs and HLA-C alleles showing the fewest.

The V and J genes are TRBV18 and TRBJ1-4, with TRBD1 tentatively as D gene (5 bases match). This receptor was taken from a man aged 45-65 years in good health and CMV-seropositive. The sequenced material came from PBMCs. In nucleotides, the sequence is TGTGCCAGCTCACCGGAGGGGGAAAAACTGTTTTTT. Its product reads: CASSPEGEKLFF. The variable domain in full, with residues beyond the CDR3 obtained from the reference TRBV18 and TRBJ1-4 genes, is NAGVMQNPRHLVRRRGQEARLRCSPMKGHSHVYWYRQLPEEGLKFMVYLQKENIIDESGMPKERFSAEFPKEGPSILRIQQVVRGDSAAYFCASSPEGEKLFFGSGTQLSVL.